This T cell receptor (beta chain) was profiled in a study of blood T cell repertoires in COVID-19. As for the study in general: Samples representing acute and convalescent COVID-19 were sourced from the United States, Italy and Spain.

Source study methods: Reference gene primers were amplified, and this amplification served to estimate nucleated cell counts. TCRdb's table, derived via immunoSEQ multiplex PCR, lists solely in-frame clones and lacks some. D and trimming were read from the DNA, whereas the V and J calls and clone size are those reported in that table. Here the sample spans fewer than 300,000 clones, roughly nine tenths being singletons. With V trimmed by 6 bases and J by 0 bases, 9 bases remained unmatched. Germline CDR1 reads SGHTA; CDR2 reads FQGNSA. The CDR3 length is 17 residues. Seattle enrolled patients during active infection and tracked them longitudinally.

The source is a woman younger than 45 with COVID-19, enrolled during active disease. V and J are TRBV7-2 and TRBJ2-1; 9 bases agree with TRBD2. Specimen: peripheral blood. In DNA form, the CDR3 reads TGTGCCAGCAGTCGTATAGCGGGGGACCCCTCCTACAATGAGCAGTTCTTC. It codes for CASSRIAGDPSYNEQFF. Variable domain in full (rest from reference TRBV7-2 and TRBJ2-1): GAGVSQSPSNKVTEKGKDVELRCDPISGHTALYWYRQSLGQGLEFLIYFQGNSAPDKSGLPSDRFSAERTGGSVSTLTIQRTQQEDSAVYLCASSRIAGDPSYNEQFFGPGTRLTVL.